These 28 T cell receptor beta chains originate from one sample sequenced in a study of molecular identifiers for immune sequencing clone quantification. MiXCR, applied by TCRdb to the PCR reads, yields one record per CDR3 protein. The table records about 500,000 distinct CDR3 sequences, 25% of them present only once. Material: naive CD8+ T cells from blood, with Jurkat cell RNA spiked in. Subset defined: FACS-sorted CD8+CD4-CCR7+CD45RA+ naive T cells. These receptors originate from a human donor in good health. Some libraries in this study had Jurkat cell RNA spiked in.

With respect to this clonotype: A read error may produce the germline difference seen at one junction end. The chain has TRBV12-3 or TRBV12-4 and TRBJ2-1, with 15 bases identical to TRBD2. The CDR3 has 16 residues. Here the CDR3 reads CASSLGLAGGYNEQFF. For the CDR3, the DNA is TGCGCCAGCAGCTTGGGACTAGCGGGGGGCTACAATGAGCAGTTCTTC.

With respect to this clonotype: It is likely a read error, because the conserved phenylalanine at the end of the CDR3 is missing. No DNA is shown, since the ends of the CDR3 on it are uncertain; the CDR3 is the one TCRdb lists. The rearrangement joins TRBV7-6 to TRBJ2-7; TRBD1 reflects the table's D call only, with no check against the DNA. The V gene's germline CDR1 is SGHVS and CDR2 FNYEAQ. Counting both end residues, the CDR3 totals 11 amino acids. This chain's CDR3 is CASSNRDRELN.

This clonotype was observed at least ten times. The chain joins TRBV4-1 to TRBJ2-3; possibly TRBD1 for D (5 bases). Per the germline V gene, CDR1 is MGHRA and CDR2 is YSYEKL. The CDR3 runs 18 residues. Trimming pared 4 bases from V and 1 base from J, leaving 21 bases between. The CDR3 DNA reads TGCGCCAGCAGCCCTCCCCAAGTTTCAGGGTTCGGCACAGATACGCAGTATTTT. Residues: CASSPPQVSGFGTDTQYF.

The V and J genes are TRBV6-2 or TRBV6-3 and TRBJ2-7; D is unresolved. This CDR3 region has 14 residues. Germline assignment: CDR1 MNHEY and CDR2 SVGEGT. Trimming cost V 5 bases and J 7 bases, with 18 bases left between them. The DNA of the CDR3 is TGTGCCAGCAGTCCCTCTTTGCGTGATTGGGAGCAGTACTTC. As protein: CASSPSLRDWEQYF.

Notes on this clonotype: This may arise from a read error, as a much more abundant clone is one base away. Since no conserved phenylalanine or tryptophan closes the CDR3, a read error is the likely cause. The rearrangement uses TRBV7-9 and TRBJ2-4; D gene ambiguous. Looked up from germline, CDR1 is SEHNR and CDR2 is FQNEAQ (reference sequence). CDR3 length equals 13 residues. V lost 6 bases and J lost 2, with 8 bases in between. CDR3 in amino acids: CASSESPKNIQYL. Here the CDR3 DNA reads TGTGCCAGCAGTGAAAGCCCCAAAAACATTCAGTACCTC.

The rearrangement uses TRBV20-1 and TRBJ2-7; weak D call: TRBD2 (6 bases). Between the trimmed V and J ends, which lost 1 base and 6 bases, there was a span of 13 bases. This CDR3 spans 13 amino acids. From germline, CDR1 is DFQATT and CDR2 SNEGSKA (reference sequence). The CDR3 DNA reads as TGCAGTGCTAGAGGGCGGCTAGCGAGCGAGCAGTACTTC. Translated: CSARGRLASEQYF.

V usage is TRBV20-1 and J usage is TRBJ1-5; the D gene is possibly TRBD1 (6 bases). CDR3 size: 13 residues. V shed 6 bases and J shed 2 bases, with 11 bases lying between them. The germline V gene encodes CDR1 DFQATT and CDR2 SNEGSKA (reference sequence). In DNA form, the CDR3 reads TGCAGTGCGAGGACAGTAGGCAATCAGCCCCAGCATTTT. This sequence encodes CSARTVGNQPQHF.

This clonotype has more than one count but fewer than ten. This chain joins TRBV11-2 and TRBJ1-1; TRBD1 is a possible D gene (5 bases). Trimming took 4 bases from V and 7 from J, leaving 13 bases between them. The CDR3 covers 13 residues. Per germline, CDR1 SGHAT and CDR2 FQNNGV. CDR3 nucleotides: TGTGCCAGCAGCTCGACTACAGGTAGTGAAGCTTTCTTT. This sequence encodes CASSSTTGSEAFF.

The chain joins TRBV20-1 to TRBJ1-6, with D perhaps matching TRBD1 (6 bases). CDR1 and CDR2 (germline): DFQATT, SNEGSKA (reference sequence). The CDR3 is 16 amino acids. V shed 5 bases and J shed 9 bases, with 23 bases lying between them. CDR3 region: CSAARAGAGGASPLHF. Here the CDR3 DNA reads TGCAGTGCTGCCCGGGCGGGCGCCGGGGGGGCTTCACCCCTCCACTTT.

This clonotype was picked up many times. V gene TRBV4-3 combines with J gene TRBJ2-7; D remains unclear. This CDR3 comprises 16 residues. Germline V gene lookup returns CDR1 LGHNA and CDR2 YSLEER. V shed 0 bases and J shed 0 bases, with 12 bases lying between them. The CDR3 protein is CASSQDSGYPSYEQYF. In nucleotides, the CDR3 is TGCGCCAGCAGCCAAGATTCAGGATACCCCTCCTACGAGCAGTACTTC.

For this clonotype: This could be a read error, since a much larger clone is one nucleotide away. The V call is TRBV27, the J call TRBJ1-1, with TRBD1 matching over 9 bases. The germline gives CDR1 MNHEY, CDR2 SMNVEV (reference sequence). Trimming at V came to 5 bases and at J to 4 bases, leaving 5 bases not matched to a gene. The CDR3 runs to 14 residues. The CDR3 loop reads CASSMTGGTTEAFF. DNA for the CDR3: TGTGCCAGCAGTATGACAGGGGGAACCACTGAAGCTTTCTTT.

This clonotype has just a few counts. The chain carries TRBV6-1 and TRBJ2-2, with TRBD2 matching 10 bases. Unmatched junction bases numbered 5, after V lost 4 bases and J lost 0 bases. CDR3 size: 17 residues. Germline assignment: CDR1 MNHNS and CDR2 SASEGT. CDR3 region: CASSASGSVPNTGELFF. For the CDR3, the DNA is TGTGCCAGCAGTGCTAGCGGGAGTGTCCCGAACACCGGGGAGCTGTTTTTT.

This clonotype was counted at least ten times. The chain uses TRBV29-1 and TRBJ1-1; no clear D gene. V lost 7 bases to trimming and J lost 1 base, with 10 bases between them. In germline, CDR1 is SQVTM, CDR2 ANQGSEA. The CDR3 sequence is 12 residues long. CDR3 nucleotide sequence: TGCAGCGCCCGAAACCCGAACACTGAAGCTTTCTTT. The encoded protein is CSARNPNTEAFF.

This clonotype was detected a few times. The chain couples TRBV11-2 to TRBJ1-3, with 8 positions matching TRBD1. Per the germline V gene, CDR1 is SGHAT and CDR2 is FQNNGV. The V segment lost 5 bases and the J segment 4 bases; nucleotides outside the gene matches: 16. This CDR3 region has 18 residues. The chain's CDR3 is CASSPRQGRVVEGNTIYF. As DNA, the CDR3 is TGTGCCAGCAGCCCTCGACAGGGGCGGGTGGTCGAAGGAAACACCATATATTTT.

A word on this clonotype: A much larger clonotype is one base distant, so this may be a read error. V and J are TRBV14 and TRBJ2-1, with D possibly TRBD1 on 6 matching bases. V lost 4 bases and J lost 14, with 12 bases in between. Per the germline V gene, CDR1 is SGHDN and CDR2 is FVKESK. The CDR3 runs to 11 residues. CDR3 coding DNA: TGTGCCAGCAGCCGGGGACATGCAAAGTTCTTC. Translation gives CASSRGHAKFF.

As for this clonotype: This CDR3 is missing its conserved last phenylalanine or tryptophan, likely due to a read error. The genes are TRBV29-1 and TRBJ2-3; D might be TRBD2 (7 bases). The CDR3 has 13 residues. CDR1 is SQVTM and CDR2 is ANQGSEA in the germline V gene. The V and J ends lost 7 bases and 3 bases respectively, with 14 bases between them. The CDR3 here is CSAVGGRTDTQYS. The CDR3 DNA reads as TGCAGCGCCGTGGGGGGGCGGACAGATACGCAGTATTCT.

As to this clonotype: One base away lies a much larger clone, so this may be a sequencing read error. V is TRBV30 and J is TRBJ2-3; 8 positions match TRBD2. Trimming cost V 8 bases and J 3 bases; bases outside gene matches: 4. Germline CDR1 reads GTSNPN; CDR2 reads SVGIG (reference sequence). The CDR3 runs 12 residues. The DNA for the CDR3 is TGTGCCCGGGGGGGTGCTACAGATACGCAGTATTTT. Protein sequence: CARGGATDTQYF.

As to this clonotype: A much larger clone lies one base from this, so it may be a read error. V usage is TRBV5-1 and J usage is TRBJ2-7; 8 nucleotides line up with TRBD2. The CDR3 runs 15 residues. Trimming took 1 base from V and 7 from J; bases not matched to a gene: 10. Germline assignment: CDR1 SGHRS and CDR2 YFSETQ. CDR3 in amino acids: CASSLLRGGPREQYF. CDR3 bases: TGCGCCAGCAGCTTGCTTCGGGGGGGGCCGAGGGAGCAGTACTTC. Supplemented by reference TRBV5-1 and TRBJ2-7, the full variable domain reads KAGVTQTPRYLIKTRGQQVTLSCSPISGHRSVSWYQQTPGQGLQFLFEYFSETQRNKGNFPGRFSGRQFSNSRSEMNVSTLELGDSALYLCASSLLRGGPREQYFGPGTRLTVT.

The chain uses TRBV19 and TRBJ1-1, with D possibly matching TRBD1 (5 bases). V was clipped by 5 bases and J by 0 bases, with 10 bases between them. CDR3 size: 14 residues. Germline values: CDR1 LNHDA, CDR2 SQIVND (reference sequence). The CDR3 region has the DNA TGTGCCAGTAGTCATGGGGCCATGAACACTGAAGCTTTCTTT. Translation: CASSHGAMNTEAFF.

This clonotype was detected only a few times. V gene TRBV9 combines with J gene TRBJ1-3; 7 nucleotides align to TRBD1. The germline gives CDR1 SGDLS, CDR2 YYNGEE. Trimming cost V 4 bases and J 1 base; bases outside gene matches: 8. This CDR3 comprises 16 residues. The CDR3 DNA is TGTGCCAGCAGCAACCCAGGGGGGTGGTCTGGAAACACCATATATTTT. Its translation is CASSNPGGWSGNTIYF.

This clonotype was counted only a few times. The chain carries TRBV20-1 and TRBJ2-7; no firm D call. V gave up 5 bases and J gave up 0 bases, with 11 bases separating them. CDR3 length: 13 amino acids. From germline, CDR1 is DFQATT and CDR2 SNEGSKA (reference sequence). CDR3 amino acids: CSAPRTASYEQYF. CDR3 coding DNA: TGCAGTGCTCCCCGGACGGCCTCCTACGAGCAGTACTTC.

This clonotype appeared a few times. The CDR3 loop reads CASSQDQTSGLTDTQYF. In DNA form, the CDR3 reads TGCGCCAGCAGCCAAGATCAGACTAGCGGCCTCACAGATACGCAGTATTTT. This chain links TRBV4-1 with TRBJ2-3; 9 nucleotides align to TRBD2. The CDR3 consists of 17 residues. The junction had 6 bases not matched to a gene; V was cut back by 0 bases and J by 2 bases. Germline CDR1 and CDR2: MGHRA and YSYEKL.

Note on this clonotype: Since a much larger clone is just one base distant, this may be a read error. The CDR3 carries no conserved terminal phenylalanine or tryptophan, so it likely arises from a read error. V usage is TRBV20-1 and J usage is TRBJ2-7; 11 bases match TRBD1. V was pared by 6 bases and J by 4 bases, with 5 bases of the junction left unmatched. Germline CDR1 reads DFQATT; CDR2 reads SNEGSKA (reference sequence). This CDR3 contains 13 residues. DNA for the CDR3: TGCAGTGCCGGACAGGGGGCTAAGTACGAGCAGTACTCC. Encoded protein: CSAGQGAKYEQYS.

Concerning this clonotype itself: A much more abundant neighbour one base away suggests this may be a read error. The rearrangement links TRBV4-3 to TRBJ1-1, with unresolved D. The CDR3 spans 13 residues. CDR1 LGHNA and CDR2 YSLEER come from the germline V gene. CDR3 in DNA: TGCGCCAGCAGCCAAGGATGGCTCACTAAAGCTTTCTTT. Translated: CASSQGWLTKAFF.

Note on this clonotype: Its ends do not fully match the called genes, so a read error is possible. The chain recombines TRBV7-8 with TRBJ2-7, with D maybe TRBD2 (5 bases). CDR3 length equals 13 residues. In germline, CDR1 is SGHVS, CDR2 FQNEAQ. The CDR3 protein is CASSFGNPYAQYF. The DNA for the CDR3 is TGTGCCAGCAGCTTCGGGAACCCCTACGCGCAGTACTTC. Variable domain in full (rest from reference TRBV7-8 and TRBJ2-7): GAGVSQSPRYKVAKRGQDVALRCDPISGHVSLFWYQQALGQGPEFLTYFQNEAQLDKSGLPSDRFFAERPEGSVSTLKIQRTQQEDSAVYLCASSFGNPYAQYFGPGTRLTVT.

This clonotype was found many times. The rearrangement uses TRBV29-1 and TRBJ2-7; TRBD1 matches 10 bases. The CDR3 length is 15 residues. The ends lost 3 bases at V and 4 bases at J; junction bases unmatched: 9. CDR1 is SQVTM and CDR2 is ANQGSEA in the germline V gene. As DNA, the CDR3 is TGCAGCGTTGATAGCGGGACAGGGGTCAGGTACGAGCAGTACTTC. Translated: CSVDSGTGVRYEQYF.

The chain recombines TRBV4-1 with TRBJ2-7, with TRBD1 identical over 8 bases. The germline V gene encodes CDR1 MGHRA and CDR2 YSYEKL. The CDR3 covers 16 residues. Trimming took 0 bases from V and 2 from J; bases not matched to a gene: 6. The CDR3 sequence is CASSQDGQDRAYEQYF. CDR3 in DNA: TGCGCCAGCAGCCAAGATGGACAGGACAGGGCCTACGAGCAGTACTTC.

As to this clonotype: This may arise from a read error, as a much more abundant clone is one base away. The chain has TRBV28 and TRBJ1-2; TRBD1 might be the D (6 bases). V was pared by 7 bases and J by 5 bases, with 14 bases between. The CDR3 extends over 13 amino acids. Germline V gives CDR1 MDHEN, CDR2 SYDVKM. For the CDR3, the DNA is TGTGCCAGCACCCTAGAAGGGGGGTATGGCTACACCTTC. This gives the protein CASTLEGGYGYTF.